The source of this T cell receptor beta chain is a study of blood T cell repertoires in COVID-19. The overall study: The United States, Italy and Spain were the sources of the acute and convalescent COVID-19 samples. In each case, the material was cDNA or gDNA derived from T cells, B-cell-depleted T cells, or PBMCs.

The authors' processing: Nucleated cell counts were estimated from reference gene primer amplification. Assay used: immunoSEQ multiplex PCR; TCRdb lists only in-frame clones, some missing. V and J calls and clone size come straight from that table; D and trimming were deduced from the DNA. The sample has approximately 210,000 clones, 87% seen once. This TCR was sampled from a man in his forties or fifties with active or convalescent COVID-19. Source material: peripheral blood.

CDR3 sequence: CASGDDRVRGANVLTF. CDR3 DNA sequence: TGTGCCAGCGGCGATGACAGGGTGCGCGGGGCCAACGTCCTGACTTTC. The genes are TRBV5-4 and TRBJ2-6; 7 bases align to TRBD1. The trim removed 7 bases at V and 4 bases at J, leaving 11 bases unmatched. CDR1 is SGHNT and CDR2 is YYREEE in the germline V gene (reference sequence). This CDR3 has 16 amino acids.